This passage covers 31 T cell receptor beta chains from one sample sequenced in a study of shared clonotypes between healthy human individuals. Using immunoSEQ multiplex PCR, the repertoire was profiled, and TCRdb retains in-frame clones only, with some absent. Among 700,000 to 950,000 clones, about 96% were seen once, and the ten largest hold about 0.22%. Naive CD8 isolation took CD45RO-negative cells positively selected for CCR7 and excluded terminally differentiated effector memory CD45RA+ cells. The sequencing input was naive CD8+ T cells sorted from blood. The source is a young man in good health.

V gene TRBV5-8 combines with J gene TRBJ2-5, with a possible D match to TRBD1 (5 bases). Trimming took off 0 bases at V and 3 bases at J, with 12 bases between the two ends. CDR1 is SGHTS, CDR2 YDEGEE, per germline. There are 15 residues in the CDR3. Here the CDR3 DNA reads TGTGCCAGCAGCTTGGGCCCCAGGGAAAAAGAGACCCAGTACTTC. It is translated as CASSLGPREKETQYF.

The chain uses TRBV15 and TRBJ2-2, with TRBD2 matching 7 bases. CDR1 is LNHNV, CDR2 YYDKDF, per germline (reference sequence). The CDR3 is 15 amino acids. The trim removed 9 bases at V and 6 bases at J, leaving 13 bases unmatched. This CDR3 reads CATAAGVGDPGELFF. CDR3 DNA sequence: TGTGCCACGGCCGCGGGGGTTGGGGACCCCGGGGAGCTGTTTTTT.

Comments on this clone: Other DNA sequences in the same sample also yield this CDR3. J is TRBJ2-7 and V is TRBV2, with 7 bases that match TRBD1. CDR3 length: 13 residues. The junction had 2 bases not matched to a gene; V was cut back by 4 bases and J by 2 bases. Germline CDR1 SNHLY, CDR2 FYNNEI. CDR3 sequence reads: CASSAGTAYEQYF. The CDR3 region has the DNA TGTGCCAGCAGTGCCGGGACAGCCTACGAGCAGTACTTC. Using reference TRBV2 and TRBJ2-7 for the parts outside the CDR3, the full variable domain is EPEVTQTPSHQVTQMGQEVILRCVPISNHLYFYWYRQILGQKVEFLVSFYNNEISEKSEIFDDQFSVERPDGSNFTLKIRSTKLEDSAMYFCASSAGTAYEQYFGPGTRLTVT.

This CDR3 is CASSTAGGNEQFF. In nucleotides, the CDR3 is TGTGCCAGCAGCACGGCTGGGGGAAATGAGCAGTTCTTC. The chain employs TRBV28 and TRBJ2-1; D is tentatively TRBD1 or TRBD2 (5 bases each). The V and J ends lost 6 bases and 7 bases respectively, with 13 bases between them. The germline gives CDR1 MDHEN, CDR2 SYDVKM. This CDR3 region has 13 residues. Full variable domain (missing parts from reference TRBV28 and TRBJ2-1): DVKVTQSSRYLVKRTGEKVFLECVQDMDHENMFWYRQDPGLGLRLIYFSYDVKMKEKGDIPEGYSVSREKKERFSLILESASTNQTSMYLCASSTAGGNEQFFGPGTRLTVL.

CDR3 coding DNA: TGTGCCAGCTCAGGGGGAGGGGATAACGACGCCTACAATGAGCAGTTCTTC. As protein: CASSGGGDNDAYNEQFF. The V gene is TRBV18, the J gene TRBJ2-1, with TRBD2 matching over 7 bases. CDR1 is KGHSH, CDR2 LQKENI, per germline. J was trimmed by 2 bases and V by 5 bases; bases with no gene match: 12. This CDR3 is 17 amino acids long.

The rearrangement links TRBV19 to TRBJ2-1; the D gene is possibly TRBD1 (6 bases). The CDR3 totals 14 residues. Germline CDR1 is LNHDA and CDR2 is SQIVND (reference sequence). Trimming stripped 4 bases from V and 8 bases from J, with 15 bases between. The CDR3 protein is CASSTPTGVDEQFF. The CDR3 nucleotides read TGTGCCAGTAGTACTCCGACAGGCGTCGATGAGCAGTTCTTC.

This clone showed up just once. This sequence joins TRBV28 and TRBJ2-3; a weak D match, TRBD1 (5 bases). CDR1 and CDR2 from the germline V gene are MDHEN and SYDVKM. The CDR3 contains 14 residues. With 6 bases removed from V and 4 bases from J, the gap between germline ends came to 14 bases. The CDR3 DNA is TGTGCCAGCAGCCCAGGGTTAGTCCCAGATACGCAGTATTTT. Protein sequence: CASSPGLVPDTQYF.

The rearrangement joins TRBV7-9 to TRBJ1-1; D is unclear. V dropped 5 bases and J dropped 1 base, with 14 bases sitting between them. The CDR3 is 15 residues long. CDR1 is SEHNR, CDR2 FQNEAQ, per germline (reference sequence). The chain's CDR3 is CASSQFRTANTEAFF. The CDR3, as DNA: TGTGCCAGCAGCCAGTTTCGTACGGCGAACACTGAAGCTTTCTTT.

J is TRBJ1-2 and V is TRBV27; D possibly corresponds to TRBD1 (6 bases). There are 11 residues in the CDR3. Trimming pared 6 bases from V and 6 bases from J, leaving 8 bases between. Germline V gene lookup returns CDR1 MNHEY and CDR2 SMNVEV (reference sequence). The CDR3 nucleotides are TGTGCCAGCAGAAGGGGGAATGGCTACACCTTC. Translated, it gives CASRRGNGYTF.

The chain joins TRBV10-3 to TRBJ2-5; a weak D match, TRBD1 (6 bases). CDR3 size: 13 residues. Germline assignment: CDR1 ENHRY and CDR2 SYGVKD. Trimming cost V 6 bases and J 4 bases, with 12 bases left between them. DNA for the CDR3: TGTGCCATCAGCAGAAAAGGGGGAGAGACCCAGTACTTC. The encoded protein is CAISRKGGETQYF.

The genes are TRBV6-1 and TRBJ2-2; 7 bases fit TRBD2. The CDR3 has 15 amino acids. V shed 6 bases and J 1 base; nucleotides not matched to a gene: 5. Germline V gives CDR1 MNHNS, CDR2 SASEGT. For the CDR3, the DNA is TGTGCCAGCAGGGGGCTAGCGGAGAACACCGGGGAGCTGTTTTTT. Protein: CASRGLAENTGELFF.

V and J are TRBV7-9 and TRBJ2-7; TRBD1 matches 7 bases. This CDR3 contains 15 residues. CDR1 is SEHNR and CDR2 is FQNEAQ in the germline V gene (reference sequence). With 5 bases clipped from V and 5 bases from J, the junction kept 12 bases outside the gene matches. For the CDR3, the DNA is TGTGCCAGCAGCCCGACAACAGGGGTGACCCACGAGCAGTACTTC. This sequence encodes CASSPTTGVTHEQYF. The full variable domain, rest sourced from reference TRBV7-9 and TRBJ2-7, is DTGVSQNPRHKITKRGQNVTFRCDPISEHNRLYWYRQTLGQGPEFLTYFQNEAQLEKSRLLSDRFSAERPKGSFSTLEIQRTEQGDSAMYLCASSPTTGVTHEQYFGPGTRLTVT.

The chain combines TRBV29-1 with TRBJ2-4; 15 nucleotides align to TRBD2. The J segment lost 1 base and the V segment lost 0 bases, leaving 7 bases of the junction unmatched. Germline V gene lookup returns CDR1 SQVTM and CDR2 ANQGSEA. The CDR3 consists of 19 residues. The CDR3 DNA is TGCAGCGTTGAAGATCCTGGACTAGCGGGAGGGCCGGCCAAAAACATTCAGTACTTC. Protein sequence: CSVEDPGLAGGPAKNIQYF. The entire variable domain, with the rest obtained from reference TRBV29-1 and TRBJ2-4, is as follows: SAVISQKPSRDICQRGTSLTIQCQVDSQVTMMFWYRQQPGQSLTLIATANQGSEATYESGFVIDKFPISRPNLTFSTLTVSNMSPEDSSIYLCSVEDPGLAGGPAKNIQYFGAGTRLSVL.

The chain employs TRBV7-8 and TRBJ1-2; 7 bases align to TRBD1. The CDR3 is made up of 15 amino acids. Germline CDR1 is SGHVS and CDR2 is FQNEAQ. Losses at the gene ends were 5 bases for V and 7 bases for J; bases not matched to a gene: 13. In DNA, the CDR3 is TGTGCCAGCAGCCCCTTGACAGGGATAGTAGGTGGCTACACCTTC. It encodes CASSPLTGIVGGYTF.

The V and J genes are TRBV27 and TRBJ2-7, with D uncertain. The CDR3 loop spans 11 amino acids. Trimming left V 5 bases short and J 3 bases short, with 5 bases between. Per the germline V gene, CDR1 is MNHEY and CDR2 is SMNVEV (reference sequence). CDR3 region: CASSLIYEQYF. CDR3 bases: TGTGCCAGCAGTCTTATCTACGAGCAGTACTTC.

CDR3 amino acids: CASSLGTGPTYEQYF. In DNA, the CDR3 is TGTGCCAGCAGCTTAGGGACAGGCCCAACCTACGAGCAGTACTTC. The chain combines TRBV7-6 with TRBJ2-7, with TRBD1 identical over 7 bases. This CDR3 contains 15 residues. CDR1 and CDR2 from the germline V gene are SGHVS and FNYEAQ. Trimming cost V 1 base and J 2 bases; bases outside gene matches: 5.

The CDR3 region is CASSQETSGKRGEQYF. The CDR3 DNA sequence: TGCGCCAGCAGCCAGGAGACTAGCGGGAAACGAGGGGAGCAGTACTTC. The chain has TRBV4-3 and TRBJ2-7; 11 bases are a match to TRBD2. The germline gives CDR1 LGHNA, CDR2 YSLEER. The ends lost 3 bases at V and 7 bases at J; junction bases unmatched: 11. The length of the CDR3 is 16 residues.

This clone was detected once. The genes are TRBV9 and TRBJ2-7; 8 nucleotides match TRBD2. This CDR3 contains 13 residues. Germline lookup yields CDR1 SGDLS and CDR2 YYNGEE. V shed 4 bases and J 7 bases; nucleotides not matched to a gene: 7. CDR3 sequence (DNA): TGTGCCAGCAGCCCCGGGGGGGGGCGGGAGCAGTACTTC. Amino acid sequence: CASSPGGGREQYF. Full variable domain (missing parts from reference TRBV9 and TRBJ2-7): DSGVTQTPKHLITATGQRVTLRCSPRSGDLSVYWYQQSLDQGLQFLIQYYNGEERAKGNILERFSAQQFPDLHSELNLSSLELGDSALYFCASSPGGGREQYFGPGTRLTVT.

The V gene is TRBV7-8, the J gene TRBJ2-7; D gene unclear. CDR3 size: 13 residues. Deletions cut 3 bases from V and 2 bases from J, with 8 bases between. Germline V gene sequence: CDR1 SGHVS, CDR2 FQNEAQ. CDR3 DNA: TGTGCCAGCAGCTTTGGGGTAACCTACGAGCAGTACTTC. Its translation is CASSFGVTYEQYF.

This chain links TRBV14 with TRBJ2-1; no firm D call. CDR3 length equals 16 residues. The V end lost 3 bases, the J end lost 0 bases, and 12 bases lay between the germline ends. Looked up from germline, CDR1 is SGHDN and CDR2 is FVKESK. The CDR3 nucleotides read TGTGCCAGCAGCCATGTTCGCCCGAGCTCCTACAATGAGCAGTTCTTC. Its translation: CASSHVRPSSYNEQFF.

As regards this clone: This specimen includes other DNA sequences encoding the same CDR3. V usage is TRBV7-9 and J usage is TRBJ2-2; D is ambiguous. There are 12 residues in the CDR3. Trimming stripped 4 bases from V and 5 bases from J, with 5 bases between. Germline CDR1 reads SEHNR; CDR2 reads FQNEAQ (reference sequence). Here the CDR3 DNA reads TGTGCCAGCAGCTCACTAACCGGGGAGCTGTTTTTT. It specifies CASSSLTGELFF. The full variable domain, with the rest looked up from reference TRBV7-9 and TRBJ2-2, is DTGVSQNPRHKITKRGQNVTFRCDPISEHNRLYWYRQTLGQGPEFLTYFQNEAQLEKSRLLSDRFSAERPKGSFSTLEIQRTEQGDSAMYLCASSSLTGELFFGEGSRLTVL.

The chain uses TRBV5-1 and TRBJ2-7; TRBD1 aligns across 8 bases. The CDR3 has 14 residues. Germline values: CDR1 SGHRS, CDR2 YFSETQ. With V trimmed by 2 bases and J by 2 bases, 3 bases remained unmatched. The CDR3, as DNA: TGCGCCAGCAGCTTCCGGGACAGGCCCTACGAGCAGTACTTC. The encoded protein is CASSFRDRPYEQYF. Supplemented by reference TRBV5-1 and TRBJ2-7, the full variable domain reads KAGVTQTPRYLIKTRGQQVTLSCSPISGHRSVSWYQQTPGQGLQFLFEYFSETQRNKGNFPGRFSGRQFSNSRSEMNVSTLELGDSALYLCASSFRDRPYEQYFGPGTRLTVT.

The chain employs TRBV14 and TRBJ1-1; D gene ambiguous. CDR1 is SGHDN and CDR2 is FVKESK in the germline V gene. The V gene lost 2 bases and the J gene lost 0 bases, with 13 bases spanning the gap. CDR3 length: 16 residues. The CDR3 spells CASSQSPASMNTEAFF. In DNA form, the CDR3 reads TGTGCCAGCAGCCAATCGCCAGCGTCCATGAACACTGAAGCTTTCTTT.

The V and J genes are TRBV29-1 and TRBJ1-1; D gene uncertain. Trimming removed 3 bases at V and 0 bases at J, with 14 bases between. The CDR3 has 15 amino acids. Germline V gene lookup returns CDR1 SQVTM and CDR2 ANQGSEA. This CDR3 reads CSVDDSRPMNTEAFF. The CDR3 bases are TGCAGCGTTGACGACTCGAGGCCCATGAACACTGAAGCTTTCTTT.

On this clone: The same CDR3 can be traced to other DNA sequences in this sample. V is TRBV27 and J is TRBJ2-7; D call uncertain. In germline, CDR1 is MNHEY, CDR2 SMNVEV (reference sequence). Trimming stripped 5 bases from V and 4 bases from J, with 6 bases between. The CDR3 runs to 11 residues. DNA for the CDR3: TGTGCCAGCAGTATTGGTTACGAGCAGTACTTC. Amino acid sequence: CASSIGYEQYF.

This clone was found once. This chain connects TRBV27 to TRBJ1-5, with 7 bases lining up with TRBD1. This CDR3 comprises 16 residues. The germline CDR1 and CDR2 sequences are MNHEY and SMNVEV (reference sequence). Trimming took 0 bases from V and 5 from J; bases not matched to a gene: 7. The CDR3 bases are TGTGCCAGCAGTTTATCAAGAACAGGGGAATATCAGCCCCAGCATTTT. Protein product: CASSLSRTGEYQPQHF.

The rearrangement joins TRBV5-4 to TRBJ1-1; 9 bases agree with TRBD1. Germline trimming cut 4 bases from V and 7 bases from J; bases unmatched to any gene: 11. The CDR3 loop spans 15 amino acids. CDR1 and CDR2 from the germline V gene are SGHNT and YYREEE (reference sequence). DNA for the CDR3: TGTGCCAGCAGCCCACACGACAGGGGGATAGGTGAAGCTTTCTTT. The encoded protein is CASSPHDRGIGEAFF.

V and J are TRBV6-4 and TRBJ2-1; no clear D. Trimming took 3 bases from V and 4 from J, leaving 13 bases between them. From germline, CDR1 is MRHNA and CDR2 SNTAGT. The CDR3 is made up of 15 amino acids. The CDR3 region has the DNA TGTGCCAGCAGTGAAGGCGGTCTGGGGTACAATGAGCAGTTCTTC. Translation: CASSEGGLGYNEQFF.

The chain links TRBV6-5 to TRBJ2-5; TRBD2 might be the D (5 bases). In germline, CDR1 is MNHEY, CDR2 SVGAGI. V was cut by 8 bases and J by 1 base, with 11 bases left in between. The CDR3 has 13 amino acids. For the CDR3, the DNA is TGTGCCAGCGGACTTCGAGGCCAAGAGACCCAGTACTTC. The encoded protein is CASGLRGQETQYF.

This clone was seen a single time. The gene calls are TRBV9 and TRBJ2-2, with D unclear. Germline CDR1 reads SGDLS; CDR2 reads YYNGEE. The CDR3 is 13 amino acids. Deletions cut 7 bases from V and 0 bases from J, with 7 bases between. This chain's CDR3 is CASSWTNTGELFF. The DNA of the CDR3 is TGTGCCAGCTCCTGGACGAACACCGGGGAGCTGTTTTTT.

V is TRBV7-9 and J is TRBJ2-1; a possible D gene is TRBD2 (5 bases). Germline CDR1 is SEHNR and CDR2 is FQNEAQ (reference sequence). CDR3 length equals 13 residues. Deletions cut 6 bases from V and 6 bases from J, with 12 bases between. CDR3 residues: CASSYLRGNEQFF. The CDR3 coding sequence is TGTGCCAGCAGTTACCTACGGGGCAATGAGCAGTTCTTC.